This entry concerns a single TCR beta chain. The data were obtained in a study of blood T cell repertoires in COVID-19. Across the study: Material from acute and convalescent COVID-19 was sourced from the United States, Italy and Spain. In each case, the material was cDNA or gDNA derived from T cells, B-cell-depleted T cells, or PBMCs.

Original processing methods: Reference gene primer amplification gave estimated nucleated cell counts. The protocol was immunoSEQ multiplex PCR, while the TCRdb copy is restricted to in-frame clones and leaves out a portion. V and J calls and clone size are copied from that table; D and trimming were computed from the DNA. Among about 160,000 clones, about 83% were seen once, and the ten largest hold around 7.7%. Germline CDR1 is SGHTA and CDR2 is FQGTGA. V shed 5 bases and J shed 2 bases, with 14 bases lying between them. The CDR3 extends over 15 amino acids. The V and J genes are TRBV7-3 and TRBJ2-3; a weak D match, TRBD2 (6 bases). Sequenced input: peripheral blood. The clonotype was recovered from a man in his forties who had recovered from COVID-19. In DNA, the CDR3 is TGTGCCAGCAGCCGCCAGGGAGGCACCACAGATACGCAGTATTTT. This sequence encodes CASSRQGGTTDTQYF.